This T cell receptor (beta chain) was recorded in a study of blood T cell repertoires in COVID-19. Across the whole study: The samples span acute and convalescent COVID-19 from the United States, Italy and Spain. Nucleic acid was either cDNA or gDNA, and it came from T cells, B-cell-depleted T cells, or PBMCs.

The ends lost 3 bases at V and 6 bases at J; junction bases unmatched: 5. The CDR3 runs 13 residues. CDR1 and CDR2 from the germline V gene are SGHDT and YYEEEE. In assigning cohorts, the study relied on participant-reported clinical history. Measured with immunoSEQ multiplex PCR; TCRdb has only the in-frame clones, and not every one. The sample has approximately 300,000 clones, roughly 85% seen once. The chain has TRBV5-6 and TRBJ2-7; 8 bases are shared with TRBD1. The sequencing sample was made of PBMCs or T cells enriched from blood (not recorded which). The origin of this receptor is a woman younger than 45 who had been exposed to COVID-19. CDR3 sequence: CASSSSGGAEQYF. For the CDR3, the DNA is TGTGCCAGCAGCTCTTCAGGGGGCGCCGAGCAGTACTTC.